Listed here is a single T cell receptor beta chain. These data come from a study of long-term antiretroviral therapy in people with HIV. V gave up 5 bases and J gave up 2 bases, with 13 bases separating them. Germline CDR1 reads SGHVS; CDR2 reads FQNEAQ. The CDR3 totals 15 residues. The authors ran the immunoSEQ assay, v3.0, at survey level. Here immunoSEQ multiplex PCR was the method, and the copy in TCRdb shows in-frame clones only, minus some. The data hold 10,000 to 13,000 clones, with roughly 80% observed a single time. V usage is TRBV7-8 and J usage is TRBJ1-5; D is unresolved. The specimen was unsorted PBMCs, collected 1.2 years after starting antiretroviral therapy. The sequence was collected from a man aged 35-49 years with HIV. CDR3 DNA: TGTGCCAGCAGCGAGCGGGTCGTTGGCAATCAGCCCCAGCATTTT. This gives the protein CASSERVVGNQPQHF.